This T cell receptor beta chain was documented in a study of T cell responses to AZD1222 COVID-19 vaccine. Study conclusions and caveats: Increased Spike-specific TCR breadth and depth were observed after two AZD1222 doses.

Details on this clone: What it binds is not known.

The CDR3 contains 14 residues. Germline trimming cut 5 bases from V and 8 bases from J; bases unmatched to any gene: 8. Germline loops: CDR1 LGHDT, CDR2 YNNKEL (reference sequence). Sequencing used immunoSEQ multiplex PCR; TCRdb keeps in-frame clones, though not all of them. The sample lists 95,000 to 100,000 clones, roughly nine tenths seen once, with roughly 24% in the top ten. Source: peripheral blood, taken on day 0 of AZD1222 vaccination. This rearrangement joins TRBV3-1 (or the pseudogene TRBV3-2) to TRBJ2-1; TRBD1 matches 8 bases. The sequence was collected from an adult in good health. CDR3 nucleotide sequence: TGTGCCAGCAGCAATTGGACAGGGTATCATGAGCAGTTCTTC. Its protein product is CASSNWTGYHEQFF.